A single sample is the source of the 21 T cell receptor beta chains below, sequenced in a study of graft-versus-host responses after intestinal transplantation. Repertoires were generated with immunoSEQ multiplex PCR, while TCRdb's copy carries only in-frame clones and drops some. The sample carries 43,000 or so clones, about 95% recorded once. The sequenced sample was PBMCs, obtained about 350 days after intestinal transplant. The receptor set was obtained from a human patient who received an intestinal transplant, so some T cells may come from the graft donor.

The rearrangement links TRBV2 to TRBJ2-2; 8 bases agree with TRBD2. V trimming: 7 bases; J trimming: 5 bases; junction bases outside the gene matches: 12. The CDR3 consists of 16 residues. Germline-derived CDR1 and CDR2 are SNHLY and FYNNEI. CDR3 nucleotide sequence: TGTGCCAGCAACCCCCGGGGGGGGCTGACTACCGGGGAGCTGTTTTTT. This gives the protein CASNPRGGLTTGELFF.

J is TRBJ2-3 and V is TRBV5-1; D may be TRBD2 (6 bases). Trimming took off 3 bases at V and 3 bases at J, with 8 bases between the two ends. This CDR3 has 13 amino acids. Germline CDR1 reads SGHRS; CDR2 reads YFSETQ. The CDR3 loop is CASSSEGTDTQYF. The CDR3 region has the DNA TGCGCCAGCAGCTCGGAGGGGACAGATACGCAGTATTTT. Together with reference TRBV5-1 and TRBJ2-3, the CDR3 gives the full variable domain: KAGVTQTPRYLIKTRGQQVTLSCSPISGHRSVSWYQQTPGQGLQFLFEYFSETQRNKGNFPGRFSGRQFSNSRSEMNVSTLELGDSALYLCASSSEGTDTQYFGPGTRLTVL.

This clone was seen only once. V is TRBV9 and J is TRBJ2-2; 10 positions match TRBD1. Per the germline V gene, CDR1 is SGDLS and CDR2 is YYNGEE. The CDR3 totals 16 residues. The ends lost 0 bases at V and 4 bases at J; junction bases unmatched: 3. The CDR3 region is CASSVAGQGGTGELFF. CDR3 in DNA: TGTGCCAGCAGCGTAGCTGGACAGGGGGGCACCGGGGAGCTGTTTTTT.

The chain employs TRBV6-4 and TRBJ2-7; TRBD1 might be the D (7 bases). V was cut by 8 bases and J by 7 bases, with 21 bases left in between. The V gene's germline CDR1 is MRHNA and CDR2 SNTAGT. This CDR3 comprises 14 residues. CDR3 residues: CASGGTDFSGEQYF. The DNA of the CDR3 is TGTGCCAGCGGCGGGACAGACTTTTCAGGTGAGCAGTACTTC.

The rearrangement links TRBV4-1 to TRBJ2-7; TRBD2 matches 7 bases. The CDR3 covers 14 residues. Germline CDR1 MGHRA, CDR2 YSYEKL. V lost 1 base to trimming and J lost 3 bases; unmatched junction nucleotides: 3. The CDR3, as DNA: TGCGCCAGCAGCCAAGGGGAGGGGAGCTACGAGCAGTACTTC. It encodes CASSQGEGSYEQYF.

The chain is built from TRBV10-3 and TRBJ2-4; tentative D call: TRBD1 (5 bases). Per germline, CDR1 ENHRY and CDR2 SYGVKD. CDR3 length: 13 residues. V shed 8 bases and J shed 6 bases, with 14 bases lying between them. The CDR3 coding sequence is TGTGCCATCTCCCAGATCGACAGAAACATTCAGTACTTC. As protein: CAISQIDRNIQYF.

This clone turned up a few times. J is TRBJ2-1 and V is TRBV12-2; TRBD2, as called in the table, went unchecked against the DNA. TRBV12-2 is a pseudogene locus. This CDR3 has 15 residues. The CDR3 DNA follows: TGTGCAAGTCGCCCGGGACTAGCGGGATACAATGAGCAGTTCTTC. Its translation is CASRPGLAGYNEQFF.

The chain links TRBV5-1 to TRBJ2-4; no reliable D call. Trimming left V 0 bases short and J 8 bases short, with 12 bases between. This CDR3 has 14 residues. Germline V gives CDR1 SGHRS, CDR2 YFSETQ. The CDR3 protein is CASSLGVTEDIQYF. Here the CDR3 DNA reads TGCGCCAGCAGCTTGGGGGTGACGGAAGACATTCAGTACTTC.

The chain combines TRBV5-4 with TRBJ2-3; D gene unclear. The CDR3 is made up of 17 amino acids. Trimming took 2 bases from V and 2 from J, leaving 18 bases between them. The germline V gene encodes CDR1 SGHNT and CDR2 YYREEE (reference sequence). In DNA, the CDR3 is TGTGCCAGCAGCTTATTGGAGCTTGGGCCCTCCACAGATACGCAGTATTTT. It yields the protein CASSLLELGPSTDTQYF.

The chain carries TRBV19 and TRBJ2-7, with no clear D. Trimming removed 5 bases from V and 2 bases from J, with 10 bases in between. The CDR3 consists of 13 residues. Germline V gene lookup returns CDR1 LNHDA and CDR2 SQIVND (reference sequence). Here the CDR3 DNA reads TGTGCCAGTAGTCCGGACGGAACCTACGAGCAGTACTTC. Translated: CASSPDGTYEQYF.

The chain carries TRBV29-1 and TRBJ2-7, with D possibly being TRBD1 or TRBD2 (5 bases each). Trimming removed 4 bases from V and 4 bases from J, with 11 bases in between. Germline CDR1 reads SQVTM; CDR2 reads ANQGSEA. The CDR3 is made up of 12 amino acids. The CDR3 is CSVVGREYEQYF. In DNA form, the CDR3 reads TGCAGCGTTGTGGGCAGGGAGTACGAGCAGTACTTC.

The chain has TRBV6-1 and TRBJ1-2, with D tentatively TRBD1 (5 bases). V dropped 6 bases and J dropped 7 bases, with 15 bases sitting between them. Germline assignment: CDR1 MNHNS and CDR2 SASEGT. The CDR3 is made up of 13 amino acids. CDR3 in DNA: TGTGCCAGCAGCCCGGGGGTAAAGGGTGGCTACACCTTC. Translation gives CASSPGVKGGYTF.

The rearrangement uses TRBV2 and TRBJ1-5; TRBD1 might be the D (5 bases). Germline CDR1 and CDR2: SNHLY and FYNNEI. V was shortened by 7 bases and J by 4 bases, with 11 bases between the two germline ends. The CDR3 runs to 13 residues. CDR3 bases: TGTGCCAGCATCCAGGGCCTGAATCAGCCCCAGCATTTT. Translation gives CASIQGLNQPQHF.

CDR3 coding DNA: TGTGCCAGCAGTGGGCCCGGGACAGGGGCCACTGAAGCTTTCTTT. This gives the protein CASSGPGTGATEAFF. This rearrangement joins TRBV6-5 to TRBJ1-1, with TRBD1 matching 10 bases. V lost 5 bases, J lost 4 bases, and 7 bases stayed unmatched. The germline CDR1 and CDR2 sequences are MNHEY and SVGAGI. There are 15 residues in the CDR3.

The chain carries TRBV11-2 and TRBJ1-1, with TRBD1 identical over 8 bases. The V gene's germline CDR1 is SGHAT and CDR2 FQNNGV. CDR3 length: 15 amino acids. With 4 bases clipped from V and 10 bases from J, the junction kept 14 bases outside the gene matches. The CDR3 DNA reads TGTGCCAGCAGCTCCGCGACAGGGGTTTGGGATGGAGCTTTCTTT. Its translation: CASSSATGVWDGAFF.

CDR3 in amino acids: CASSPRRTGGGEKLFF. CDR3 coding DNA: TGCGCCAGCAGCCCAAGAAGGACAGGGGGCGGTGAAAAACTGTTTTTT. This chain uses TRBV5-1 with TRBJ1-4, with TRBD1 identical over 11 bases. Germline V gene sequence: CDR1 SGHRS, CDR2 YFSETQ. This CDR3 is 16 amino acids long. The V segment lost 4 bases and the J segment 7 bases; nucleotides outside the gene matches: 9. The full variable domain, its missing parts supplied by reference TRBV5-1 and TRBJ1-4, is KAGVTQTPRYLIKTRGQQVTLSCSPISGHRSVSWYQQTPGQGLQFLFEYFSETQRNKGNFPGRFSGRQFSNSRSEMNVSTLELGDSALYLCASSPRRTGGGEKLFFGSGTQLSVL.

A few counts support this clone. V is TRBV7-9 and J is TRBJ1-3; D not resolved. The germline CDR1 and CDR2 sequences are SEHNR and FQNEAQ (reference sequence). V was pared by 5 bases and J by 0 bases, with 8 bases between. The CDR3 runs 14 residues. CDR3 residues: CASSKMSSGNTIYF. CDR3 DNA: TGTGCCAGCAGCAAAATGAGCTCTGGAAACACCATATATTTT.

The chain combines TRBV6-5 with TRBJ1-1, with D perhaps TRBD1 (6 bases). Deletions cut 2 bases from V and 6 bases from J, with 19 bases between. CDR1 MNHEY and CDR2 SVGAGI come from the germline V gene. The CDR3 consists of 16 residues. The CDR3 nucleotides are TGTGCCAGCAGTTACCCCGCCCGCTCAGGGGAAGCTGAAGCTTTCTTT. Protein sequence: CASSYPARSGEAEAFF.

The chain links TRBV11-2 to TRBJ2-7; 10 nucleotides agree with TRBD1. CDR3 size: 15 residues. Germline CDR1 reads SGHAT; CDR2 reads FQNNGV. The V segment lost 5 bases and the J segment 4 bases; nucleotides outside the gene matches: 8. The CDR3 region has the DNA TGTGCCAGCAGCACCACCGGGACAGGGGCATACGAGCAGTACTTC. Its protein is CASSTTGTGAYEQYF. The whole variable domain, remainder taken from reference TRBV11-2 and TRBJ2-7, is EAGVAQSPRYKIIEKRQSVAFWCNPISGHATLYWYQQILGQGPKLLIQFQNNGVVDDSQLPKDRFSAERLKGVDSTLKIQPAKLEDSAVYLCASSTTGTGAYEQYFGPGTRLTVT.

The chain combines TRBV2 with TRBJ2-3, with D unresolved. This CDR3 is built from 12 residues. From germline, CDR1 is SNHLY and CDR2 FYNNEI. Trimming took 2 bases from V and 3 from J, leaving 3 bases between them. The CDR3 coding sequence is TGTGCCAGCAGTGAACCGACAGATACGCAGTATTTT. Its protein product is CASSEPTDTQYF.

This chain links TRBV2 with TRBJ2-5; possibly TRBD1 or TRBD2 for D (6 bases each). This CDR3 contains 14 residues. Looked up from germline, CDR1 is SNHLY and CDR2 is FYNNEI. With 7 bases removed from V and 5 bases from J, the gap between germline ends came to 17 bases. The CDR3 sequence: CASTKEGDGETQYF. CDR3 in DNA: TGTGCCAGCACCAAGGAGGGGGATGGTGAGACCCAGTACTTC.